This T cell receptor beta chain was obtained from a study of early T cells in non-severe SARS-CoV-2 infection. Study observations and caveats: Missing private and CD4 specificities, VDJdb matching favored anti-spike CD8 responses.

With 5 bases clipped from V and 2 bases from J, the junction kept 10 bases outside the gene matches. Per the germline V gene, CDR1 is MNHEY and CDR2 is SMNVEV (reference sequence). The CDR3 consists of 16 residues. This clonotype was observed at least ten times. The target antigen is unknown. Researchers attached unique molecular identifiers to individual cDNA molecules. One entry per CDR3 protein, called by TCRdb with MiXCR from the 5' RACE reads. This sample has 70,000 or so distinct CDR3 sequences, with around 12% found just once. The sample taken for sequencing was whole blood. This sequence originates from an adult who was a healthcare worker with PCR-confirmed SARS-CoV-2 infection or an uninfected control (not recorded which). The rearrangement joins TRBV27 to TRBJ2-3; TRBD1 aligns across 7 bases. The CDR3 DNA is TGTGCCAGCAGTCACGGGACAGATGCCTCCACAGATACGCAGTATTTT. It specifies CASSHGTDASTDTQYF.